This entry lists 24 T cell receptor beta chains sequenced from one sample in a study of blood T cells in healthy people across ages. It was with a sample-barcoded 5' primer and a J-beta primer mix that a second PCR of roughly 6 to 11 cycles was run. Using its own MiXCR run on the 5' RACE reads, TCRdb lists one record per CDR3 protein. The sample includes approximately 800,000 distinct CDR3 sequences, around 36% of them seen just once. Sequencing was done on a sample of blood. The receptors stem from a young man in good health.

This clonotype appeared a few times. DNA of the CDR3: TGTGCCAGCAGTTTCACCCGGGACAGGGGGCCTAATGAGCAGTTCTTC. This translates into CASSFTRDRGPNEQFF. V and J are TRBV12-3 or TRBV12-4 and TRBJ2-1, with 12 bases lining up with TRBD1. After removal of 3 bases from V and 7 bases from J, the junction contained 7 bases not matched to a gene. The CDR3 extends over 16 amino acids.

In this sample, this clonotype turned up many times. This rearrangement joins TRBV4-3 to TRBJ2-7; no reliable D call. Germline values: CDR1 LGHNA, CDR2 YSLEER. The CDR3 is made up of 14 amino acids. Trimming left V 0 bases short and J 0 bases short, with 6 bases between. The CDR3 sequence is CASSQEEFSYEQYF. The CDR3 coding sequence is TGCGCCAGCAGCCAAGAGGAATTCTCCTACGAGCAGTACTTC.

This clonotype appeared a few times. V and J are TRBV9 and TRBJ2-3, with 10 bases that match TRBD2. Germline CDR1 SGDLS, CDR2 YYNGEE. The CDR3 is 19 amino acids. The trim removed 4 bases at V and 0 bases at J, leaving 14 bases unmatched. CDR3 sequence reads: CASSKKAGGRYTSTDTQYF. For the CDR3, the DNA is TGTGCCAGCAGCAAAAAAGCGGGGGGGAGATACACTAGCACAGATACGCAGTATTTT.

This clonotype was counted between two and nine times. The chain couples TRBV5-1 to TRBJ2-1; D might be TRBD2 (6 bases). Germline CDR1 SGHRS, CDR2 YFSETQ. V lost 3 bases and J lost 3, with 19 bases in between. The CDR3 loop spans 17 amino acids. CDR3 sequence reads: CASSYRDGGSDYNEQFF. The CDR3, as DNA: TGCGCCAGCAGCTACCGGGACGGGGGATCGGACTACAATGAGCAGTTCTTC.

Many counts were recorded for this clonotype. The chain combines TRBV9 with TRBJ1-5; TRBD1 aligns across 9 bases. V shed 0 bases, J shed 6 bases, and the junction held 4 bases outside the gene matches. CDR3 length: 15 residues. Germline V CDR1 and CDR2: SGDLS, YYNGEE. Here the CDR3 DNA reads TGTGCCAGCAGCGTAGGGGGACAGGGCGGTCAGCCCCAGCATTTT. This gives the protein CASSVGGQGGQPQHF.

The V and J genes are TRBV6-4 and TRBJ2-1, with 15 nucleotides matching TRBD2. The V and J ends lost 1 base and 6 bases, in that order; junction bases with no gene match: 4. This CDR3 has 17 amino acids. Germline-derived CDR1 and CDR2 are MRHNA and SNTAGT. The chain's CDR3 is CASSDWGTSGGPNEQFF. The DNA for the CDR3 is TGTGCCAGCAGTGACTGGGGGACTAGCGGGGGGCCCAATGAGCAGTTCTTC.

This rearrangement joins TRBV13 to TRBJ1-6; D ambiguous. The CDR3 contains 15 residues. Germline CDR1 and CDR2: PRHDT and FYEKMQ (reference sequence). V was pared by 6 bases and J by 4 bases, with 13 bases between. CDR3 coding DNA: TGTGCCAGCAGACAAAAGGGCGGTTATAATTCACCCCTCCACTTT. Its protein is CASRQKGGYNSPLHF. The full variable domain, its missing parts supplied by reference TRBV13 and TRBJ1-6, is AAGVIQSPRHLIKEKRETATLKCYPIPRHDTVYWYQQGPGQDPQFLISFYEKMQSDKGSIPDRFSAQQFSDYHSELNMSSLELGDSALYFCASRQKGGYNSPLHFGNGTRLTVT.

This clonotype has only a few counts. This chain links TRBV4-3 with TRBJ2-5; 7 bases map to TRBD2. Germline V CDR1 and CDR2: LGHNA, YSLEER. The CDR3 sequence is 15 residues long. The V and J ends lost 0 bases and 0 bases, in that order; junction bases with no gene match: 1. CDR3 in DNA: TGCGCCAGCAGCCAAGATCTAGCGGACCAAGAGACCCAGTACTTC. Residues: CASSQDLADQETQYF.

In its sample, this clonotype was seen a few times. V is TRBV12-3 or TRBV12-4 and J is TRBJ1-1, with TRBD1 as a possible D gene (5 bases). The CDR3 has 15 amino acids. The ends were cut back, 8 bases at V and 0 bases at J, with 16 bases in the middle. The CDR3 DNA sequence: TGTGCCAGCTCATCCGGGGACGGGCTGAACACTGAAGCTTTCTTT. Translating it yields CASSSGDGLNTEAFF.

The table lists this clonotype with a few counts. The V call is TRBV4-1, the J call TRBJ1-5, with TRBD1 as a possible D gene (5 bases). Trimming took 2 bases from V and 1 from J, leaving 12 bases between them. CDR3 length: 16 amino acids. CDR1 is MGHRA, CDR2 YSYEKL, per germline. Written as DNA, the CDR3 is TGCGCCAGCAGCCAAACTAGGACAAAGAGCAATCAGCCCCAGCATTTT. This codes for CASSQTRTKSNQPQHF.

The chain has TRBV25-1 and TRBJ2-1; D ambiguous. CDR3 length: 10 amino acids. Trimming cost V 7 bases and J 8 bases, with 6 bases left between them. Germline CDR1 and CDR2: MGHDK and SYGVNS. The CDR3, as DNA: TGTGCCAGCAAATCTCATGAGCAGTTCTTC. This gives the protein CASKSHEQFF. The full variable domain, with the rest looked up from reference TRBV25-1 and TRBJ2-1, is EADIYQTPRYLVIGTGKKITLECSQTMGHDKMYWYQQDPGMELHLIHYSYGVNSTEKGDLSSESTVSRIRTEHFPLTLESARPSHTSQYLCASKSHEQFFGPGTRLTVL.

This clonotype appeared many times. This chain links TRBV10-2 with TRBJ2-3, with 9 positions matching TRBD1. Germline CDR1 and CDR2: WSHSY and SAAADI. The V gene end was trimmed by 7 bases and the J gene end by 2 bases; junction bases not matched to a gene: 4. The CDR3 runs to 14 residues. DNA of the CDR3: TGCGCCAGCAAACGACAGGGGGACACAGATACGCAGTATTTT. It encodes CASKRQGDTDTQYF.

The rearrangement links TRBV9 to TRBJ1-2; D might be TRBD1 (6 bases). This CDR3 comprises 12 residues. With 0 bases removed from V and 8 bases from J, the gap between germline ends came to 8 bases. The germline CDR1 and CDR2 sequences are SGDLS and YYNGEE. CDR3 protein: CASSVAQGGYTF. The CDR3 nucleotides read TGTGCCAGCAGCGTAGCACAGGGAGGCTACACCTTC.

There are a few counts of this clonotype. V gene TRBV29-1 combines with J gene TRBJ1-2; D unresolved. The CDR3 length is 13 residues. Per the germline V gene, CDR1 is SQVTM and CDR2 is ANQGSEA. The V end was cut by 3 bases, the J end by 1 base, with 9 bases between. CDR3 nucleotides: TGCAGCGTTGAGGCAGAATATAACTATGGCTACACCTTC. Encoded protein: CSVEAEYNYGYTF.

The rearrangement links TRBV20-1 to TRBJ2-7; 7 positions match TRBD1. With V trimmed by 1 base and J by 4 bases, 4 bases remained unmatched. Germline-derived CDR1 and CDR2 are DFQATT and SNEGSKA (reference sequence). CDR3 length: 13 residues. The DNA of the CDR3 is TGCAGTGCTAGAGCCCGGACAGGTTACGAGCAGTACTTC. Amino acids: CSARARTGYEQYF.

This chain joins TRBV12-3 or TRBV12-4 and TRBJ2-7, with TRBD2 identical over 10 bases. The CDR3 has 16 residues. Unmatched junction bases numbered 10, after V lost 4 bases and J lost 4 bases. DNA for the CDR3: TGTGCCAGCAGTTCTAAGCGGGAGGGCCGGAGGTACGAGCAGTACTTC. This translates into CASSSKREGRRYEQYF.

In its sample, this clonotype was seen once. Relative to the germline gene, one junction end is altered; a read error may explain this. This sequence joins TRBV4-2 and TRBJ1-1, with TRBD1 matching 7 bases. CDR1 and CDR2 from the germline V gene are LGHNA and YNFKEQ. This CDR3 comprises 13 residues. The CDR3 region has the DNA TGTGTCAGCAGCCAGAGGGGGCGGACTGAAGCTTTCTTT. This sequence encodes CVSSQRGRTEAFF.

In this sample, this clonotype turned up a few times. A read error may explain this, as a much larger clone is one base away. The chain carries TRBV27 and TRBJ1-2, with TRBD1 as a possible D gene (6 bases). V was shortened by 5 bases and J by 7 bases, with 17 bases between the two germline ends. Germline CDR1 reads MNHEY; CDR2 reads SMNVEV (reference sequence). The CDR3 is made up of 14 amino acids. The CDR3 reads CASSPHRVFGGYTF. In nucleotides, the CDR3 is TGTGCCAGCAGTCCCCACAGGGTGTTTGGTGGCTACACCTTC.

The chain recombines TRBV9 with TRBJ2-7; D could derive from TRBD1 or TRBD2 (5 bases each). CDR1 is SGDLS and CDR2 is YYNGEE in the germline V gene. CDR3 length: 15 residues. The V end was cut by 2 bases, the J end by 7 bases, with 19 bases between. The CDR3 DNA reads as TGTGCCAGCAGCGTCTCAGCCCCCGGGACGAATGAGCAGTACTTC. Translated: CASSVSAPGTNEQYF.

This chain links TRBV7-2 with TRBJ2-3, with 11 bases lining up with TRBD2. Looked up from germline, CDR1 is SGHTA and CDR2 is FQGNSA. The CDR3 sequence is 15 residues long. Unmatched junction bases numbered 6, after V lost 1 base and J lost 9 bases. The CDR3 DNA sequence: TGTGCCAGCAGCTTAGGACTAGCGGGAATGGTAACGCAGTATTTT. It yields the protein CASSLGLAGMVTQYF.

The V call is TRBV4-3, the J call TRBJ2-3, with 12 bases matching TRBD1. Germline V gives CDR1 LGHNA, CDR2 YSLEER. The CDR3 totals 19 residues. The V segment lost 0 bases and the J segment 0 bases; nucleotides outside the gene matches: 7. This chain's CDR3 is CASSQDSTGQGASTDTQYF. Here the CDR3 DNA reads TGCGCCAGCAGCCAAGATAGCACGGGACAGGGGGCCAGCACAGATACGCAGTATTTT.

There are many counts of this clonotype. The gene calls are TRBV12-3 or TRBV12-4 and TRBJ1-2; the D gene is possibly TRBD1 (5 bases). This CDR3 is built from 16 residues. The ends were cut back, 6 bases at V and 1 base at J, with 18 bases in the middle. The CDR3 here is CASSRPDRTFNYGYTF. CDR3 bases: TGTGCCAGCAGCCGCCCCGACAGAACTTTTAACTATGGCTACACCTTC.

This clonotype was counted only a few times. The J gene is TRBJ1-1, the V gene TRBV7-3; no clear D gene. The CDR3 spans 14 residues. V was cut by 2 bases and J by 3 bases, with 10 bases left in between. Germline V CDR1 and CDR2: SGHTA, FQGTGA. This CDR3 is CASSLLADDTEAFF. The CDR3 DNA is TGTGCCAGCAGCTTACTGGCAGACGACACTGAAGCTTTCTTT.

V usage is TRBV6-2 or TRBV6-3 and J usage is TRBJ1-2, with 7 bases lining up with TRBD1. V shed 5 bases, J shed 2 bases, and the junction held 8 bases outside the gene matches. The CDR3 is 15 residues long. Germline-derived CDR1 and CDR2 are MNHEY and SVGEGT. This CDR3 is CASSLPTGLNYGYTF. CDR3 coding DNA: TGTGCCAGCAGTCTTCCGACAGGGTTGAACTATGGCTACACCTTC.